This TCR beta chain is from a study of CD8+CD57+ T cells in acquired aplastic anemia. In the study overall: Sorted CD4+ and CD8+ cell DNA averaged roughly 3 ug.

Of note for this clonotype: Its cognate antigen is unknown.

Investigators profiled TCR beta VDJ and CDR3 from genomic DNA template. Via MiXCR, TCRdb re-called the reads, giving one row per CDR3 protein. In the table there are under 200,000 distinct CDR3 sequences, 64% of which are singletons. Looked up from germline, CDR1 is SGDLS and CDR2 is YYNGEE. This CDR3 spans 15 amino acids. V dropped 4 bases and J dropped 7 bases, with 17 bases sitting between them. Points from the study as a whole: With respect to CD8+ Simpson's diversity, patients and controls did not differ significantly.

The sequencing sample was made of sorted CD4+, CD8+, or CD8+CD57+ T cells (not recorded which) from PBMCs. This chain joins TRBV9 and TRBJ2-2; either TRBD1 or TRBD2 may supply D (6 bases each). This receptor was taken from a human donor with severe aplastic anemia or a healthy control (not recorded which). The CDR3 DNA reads TGTGCCAGCAGCATTGGGGGGCAGGCTCACGGGGAGCTGTTTTTT. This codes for CASSIGGQAHGELFF.